These 14 T cell receptor beta chains originate from one sample sequenced in a study of OX40 agonist ivuxolimab in advanced cancers. The repertoire was sequenced with immunoSEQ multiplex PCR; TCRdb's copy has only in-frame clones and lacks some. The sample contains under 80,000 clones, approximately 81% of which appear only once. This sample comprised CD4+ or CD8+ T cells sorted from blood, obtained in a trial of the OX40 agonist ivuxolimab. Receptors originate from an adult with an advanced solid tumor such as melanoma, head and neck, liver or kidney cancer.

The chain is built from TRBV6-1 and TRBJ2-1, with D possibly being TRBD1 or TRBD2 (5 bases each). The V gene lost 5 bases and the J gene lost 7 bases, with 15 bases spanning the gap. This CDR3 has 14 residues. The germline gives CDR1 MNHNS, CDR2 SASEGT. The CDR3 reads CASSPREGPNEQFF. CDR3 DNA sequence: TGTGCCAGCAGTCCCCGCGAGGGGCCGAATGAGCAGTTCTTC.

The gene calls are TRBV23-1 and TRBJ2-4; 10 positions match TRBD2. TRBV23-1 is an open reading frame whose function is uncertain. This CDR3 contains 14 residues. The V segment lost 8 bases and the J segment 4 bases; nucleotides outside the gene matches: 5. The CDR3: CASELLAGKNIQYF. The CDR3 bases are TGCGCCAGCGAACTACTAGCGGGGAAAAACATTCAGTACTTC.

V usage is TRBV5-1 and J usage is TRBJ1-2; TRBD1 matches 7 bases. V trimming: 5 bases; J trimming: 2 bases; junction bases outside the gene matches: 9. The V gene's germline CDR1 is SGHRS and CDR2 YFSETQ. The CDR3 is made up of 15 amino acids. CDR3 sequence: CASRTTGAGNYGYTF. In DNA form, the CDR3 reads TGCGCCAGCAGGACTACAGGGGCAGGCAACTATGGCTACACCTTC.

The genes are TRBV18 and TRBJ2-1; the D is unclear. The CDR3 is 15 amino acids. Looked up from germline, CDR1 is KGHSH and CDR2 is LQKENI. The germline V and J ends were trimmed by 3 bases and 6 bases, with 15 bases remaining between them. The CDR3 region is CASSPISLNGNEQFF. The CDR3 bases are TGTGCCAGCTCACCCATCTCTTTAAATGGCAATGAGCAGTTCTTC.

This chain joins TRBV6-7 and TRBJ2-5; 8 bases fit TRBD1. TRBV6-7 is known as an ORF, though its function is uncertain. Trimming removed 2 bases from V and 5 bases from J; junction bases left unmatched: 7. This CDR3 is 15 amino acids long. The DNA for the CDR3 is TGTGCCAGCAGTTACCGGGACAGGCGAGGGGAGACCCAGTACTTC. The encoded protein is CASSYRDRRGETQYF.

This chain joins TRBV5-1 and TRBJ1-2; 7 positions agree with TRBD1. V shed 0 bases, J shed 4 bases, and the junction held 3 bases outside the gene matches. The CDR3 has 14 amino acids. Germline V gene sequence: CDR1 SGHRS, CDR2 YFSETQ. CDR3 in DNA: TGCGCCAGCAGCTTGGAAGGACAGGTCTATGGCTACACCTTC. It yields the protein CASSLEGQVYGYTF.

This clone was counted at least ten times. V usage is TRBV5-1 and J usage is TRBJ2-1; TRBD2 agrees at 7 bases. There are 16 residues in the CDR3. J gave up 2 bases and V 0 bases, and 5 bases lay outside the gene matches. The germline gives CDR1 SGHRS, CDR2 YFSETQ. The CDR3 sequence is CASSLATSVTYNEQFF. The CDR3 region has the DNA TGCGCCAGCAGCTTGGCCACTAGCGTGACCTACAATGAGCAGTTCTTC.

This clone appeared once. The chain combines TRBV23-1 with TRBJ2-2, with TRBD2 as a possible D gene (5 bases). TRBV23-1 is known as an ORF, though its function is uncertain. There are 12 residues in the CDR3. With 7 bases removed from V and 6 bases from J, the gap between germline ends came to 9 bases. The CDR3 DNA is TGCGCCAGCACCGTGAGGGCCGGGGAGCTGTTTTTT. Translation: CASTVRAGELFF.

The CDR3 DNA sequence: TGCGCCAGCAGCTTGGTCCCGGGGGACTCCTTCCCCCACGAGCAGTACTTC. It encodes CASSLVPGDSFPHEQYF. The chain has TRBV5-1 and TRBJ2-7; perhaps TRBD2 as D (6 bases). V gave up 0 bases and J gave up 5 bases, with 21 bases separating them. Germline CDR1 and CDR2: SGHRS and YFSETQ. This CDR3 spans 17 amino acids.

A single count supports this clone. The chain combines TRBV27 with TRBJ1-1, with TRBD1 matching over 10 bases. The J segment lost 4 bases and the V segment lost 7 bases, leaving 3 bases of the junction unmatched. Germline loops: CDR1 MNHEY, CDR2 SMNVEV (reference sequence). The CDR3 is 13 amino acids. This CDR3 reads CASKGQGTTEAFF. The CDR3 region has the DNA TGTGCCAGCAAGGGACAGGGGACCACTGAAGCTTTCTTT.

This clone was counted once. The chain uses TRBV4-2 and TRBJ2-5; unclear D gene. V shed 1 base and J shed 5 bases, with 8 bases lying between them. In germline, CDR1 is LGHNA, CDR2 YNFKEQ. The CDR3 loop spans 13 amino acids. The CDR3 sequence is CASSQVVEETQYF. The CDR3 DNA is TGTGCCAGCAGCCAAGTGGTTGAGGAGACCCAGTACTTC.

The chain uses TRBV25-1 and TRBJ2-5; TRBD1 aligns across 9 bases. In germline, CDR1 is MGHDK, CDR2 SYGVNS. J lost 6 bases, V lost 10 bases, and 15 bases had no gene match. This CDR3 is built from 15 residues. CDR3 loop: CATKRGQGGEQTQYF. The CDR3 nucleotides read TGTGCCACAAAAAGGGGACAGGGTGGGGAACAGACCCAGTACTTC.

This clone is a singleton in its sample. This sequence joins TRBV5-8 and TRBJ1-2; tentative D call: TRBD1 (5 bases). The CDR3 is 12 amino acids. V dropped 2 bases and J dropped 5 bases, with 7 bases sitting between them. Germline V gives CDR1 SGHTS, CDR2 YDEGEE. CDR3 nucleotides: TGTGCCAGCAGCTTAAGACAGTATGGCTACACCTTC. It yields the protein CASSLRQYGYTF.

V gene TRBV11-3 combines with J gene TRBJ2-1; D may be TRBD2 (6 bases). Trimming left V 7 bases short and J 7 bases short, with 17 bases between. There are 14 residues in the CDR3. CDR1 is SGHNT, CDR2 YENEEA, per germline. The CDR3 spells CASKGGASSNEQFF. CDR3 nucleotide sequence: TGTGCCAGCAAAGGAGGGGCTAGCAGTAATGAGCAGTTCTTC.